This TCR beta chain was obtained from a study of shared clonotypes between healthy human individuals. There were no recent acute infections or vaccinations among the donors, who were healthy HIV-negative adults. The method was immunoSEQ multiplex PCR; TCRdb's version includes in-frame clones alone and lacks a portion of them. Among about 490,000 clones listed, 76% were seen once. Germline V CDR1 and CDR2: LNHDA, SQIVND (reference sequence). This CDR3 is built from 15 residues. The V and J ends lost 5 bases and 1 base, in that order; junction bases with no gene match: 5. The receptor was isolated from a woman aged 40 to 50 in good health. Some clones in this sample may be carry-over from other donors' samples. The rearrangement uses TRBV19 and TRBJ2-5; 9 positions match TRBD1. Material: PBMCs. CDR3 DNA sequence: TGTGCCAGTAGTGAGACAGGGGGTGGCCAAGAGACCCAGTACTTC. Translation: CASSETGGGQETQYF.